This TCR beta chain originates from a study of T cell changes during pregnancy in multiple sclerosis. Only in-frame clones appear in the TCRdb table, and some are missing; sequencing was by immunoSEQ multiplex PCR. In the table there are about 100,000 clones, approximately 90% of which are singletons. Trimming pared 4 bases from V and 7 bases from J, leaving 11 bases between. The CDR3 totals 14 residues. Germline V lookup: CDR1 MNHEY, CDR2 SVGAGI. The material sequenced was peripheral blood, taken in the second trimester of pregnancy. The chain recombines TRBV6-5 with TRBJ1-6; D gene unclear. The origin of this receptor is a female donor in good health, enrolled as a control in a pregnancy study. CDR3 residues: CASSSDGGNSPLHF. In DNA form, the CDR3 reads TGTGCCAGCAGTTCCGACGGCGGAAATTCACCCCTCCACTTT.